This T cell receptor (beta chain) originates from a study of T cells in women clearing cervical HPV infection. Study summary: Case blood was drawn when the lesion was first found; control blood after infection became undetectable.

Dot-blot hybridization genotyped cervical HPV amplified with MY09/MY11 PCR. On this clone: With the read ending 3 residues before the CDR3 end, the germline J gene is used to fill in that end.

V shed 6 bases and J shed 4 bases, with 16 bases lying between them. The CDR3 sequence is 15 residues long. Sequencing used immunoSEQ multiplex PCR; TCRdb keeps in-frame clones, though not all of them. This table holds about 33,000 clones. The rearrangement joins TRBV12-3 or TRBV12-4 to TRBJ2-1, with D possibly matching TRBD1 (7 bases). This sequence was found in a woman aged 18 to 75 with a cervical HPV16 infection that either progressed to CIN3+ or cleared (not recorded which). Sequencing input: blood buffy coat. This CDR3 reads CASRATGRKYNEQFF. The covered CDR3 bases are TGTGCCAGCAGAGCGACAGGGAGGAAATACAATGAG.